The 7 T cell receptor beta chains reported below all come from one sample, sequenced in a study of PD-L1 blockade in urothelial cancer. The sample's time point: pretreatment peripheral blood. Assay used: immunoSEQ multiplex PCR; TCRdb lists only in-frame clones, some missing. In the table there are around 130,000 clones, about 81% of which are singletons. The source was PBMCs, collected around atezolizumab (anti-PD-L1) treatment. The origin of the receptors is a man in his fifties with urothelial cancer.

The chain links TRBV6-4 to TRBJ2-1, with 9 bases that match TRBD2. Trimming removed 5 bases from V and 3 bases from J; junction bases left unmatched: 11. The CDR3 length is 17 residues. The germline V gene has CDR1 MRHNA and CDR2 SNTAGT. CDR3 loop: CASSRGKREVLYNEQFF. The CDR3 nucleotides read TGTGCCAGCAGTCGGGGTAAGCGGGAGGTCCTCTACAATGAGCAGTTCTTC.

The CDR3 sequence is CASSLGGPSGNQPQHF. CDR3 sequence (DNA): TGTGCCAGCAGCCTGGGCGGGCCCTCGGGCAATCAGCCCCAGCATTTT. The V gene is TRBV7-9, the J gene TRBJ1-5; D not certain. Germline V gene sequence: CDR1 SEHNR, CDR2 FQNEAQ (reference sequence). The CDR3 totals 16 residues. Trimming cost V 5 bases and J 2 bases, with 16 bases left between them.

This chain joins TRBV6-1 and TRBJ1-5; D is uncertain. Trimming pared 6 bases from V and 3 bases from J, leaving 9 bases between. The germline CDR1 and CDR2 sequences are MNHNS and SASEGT. This CDR3 spans 13 amino acids. The CDR3, as DNA: TGTGCCAGCAGCCGAAACACCAATCAGCCCCAGCATTTT. Its protein product is CASSRNTNQPQHF.

The CDR3 DNA reads TGTGCCAGCAGCTACCCCGGGACAGGGCCAGATACGCAGTATTTT. It translates to CASSYPGTGPDTQYF. V is TRBV7-2 and J is TRBJ2-3; 9 bases align to TRBD1. Germline CDR1 SGHTA, CDR2 FQGNSA. V shed 4 bases, J shed 4 bases, and the junction held 6 bases outside the gene matches. The CDR3 runs 15 residues.

This sequence joins TRBV7-9 and TRBJ1-6; TRBD1 might be the D (6 bases). This CDR3 has 14 amino acids. The ends were cut back, 8 bases at V and 2 bases at J, with 10 bases in the middle. The germline CDR1 and CDR2 sequences are SEHNR and FQNEAQ (reference sequence). The CDR3 region has the DNA TGTGCCAGCCGGGACATCGCCTATAATTCACCCCTCCACTTT. Its translation: CASRDIAYNSPLHF. Looking up the rest from reference TRBV7-9 and TRBJ1-6 gives the full variable domain: DTGVSQNPRHKITKRGQNVTFRCDPISEHNRLYWYRQTLGQGPEFLTYFQNEAQLEKSRLLSDRFSAERPKGSFSTLEIQRTEQGDSAMYLCASRDIAYNSPLHFGNGTRLTVT.

The chain uses TRBV4-2 and TRBJ1-3, with TRBD1 matching 9 bases. The trim removed 2 bases at V and 4 bases at J, leaving 6 bases unmatched. The CDR3 totals 16 residues. CDR1 and CDR2 (germline): LGHNA, YNFKEQ. In DNA form, the CDR3 reads TGTGCCAGCAGCCAACCCGGGACAGGGCGAGGAAACACCATATATTTT. The encoded protein is CASSQPGTGRGNTIYF.

The gene calls are TRBV9 and TRBJ2-7, with TRBD1 identical over 8 bases. This CDR3 comprises 14 residues. Germline trimming cut 4 bases from V and 6 bases from J; bases unmatched to any gene: 9. The germline gives CDR1 SGDLS, CDR2 YYNGEE. The CDR3 here is CASSPGQGPLEQYF. Here the CDR3 DNA reads TGTGCCAGCAGCCCCGGACAGGGACCCCTCGAGCAGTACTTC.